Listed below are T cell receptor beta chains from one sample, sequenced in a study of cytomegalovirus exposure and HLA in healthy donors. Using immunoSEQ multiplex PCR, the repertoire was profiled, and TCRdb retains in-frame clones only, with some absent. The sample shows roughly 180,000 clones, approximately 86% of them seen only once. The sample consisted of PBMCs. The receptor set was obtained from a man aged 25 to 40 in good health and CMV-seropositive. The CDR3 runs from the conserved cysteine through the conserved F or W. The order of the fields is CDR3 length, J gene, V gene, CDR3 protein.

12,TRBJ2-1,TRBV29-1,CSVERDPNEQFF
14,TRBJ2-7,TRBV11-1,CASSLGLGDYEQYF
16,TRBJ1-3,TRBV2,CASSRDGIQSGNTIYF
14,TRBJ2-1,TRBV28,CASISSGRGDEQFF
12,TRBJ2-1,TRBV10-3,CAMGGLDNEQFF
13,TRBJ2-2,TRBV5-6,CASSFGLTGELFF
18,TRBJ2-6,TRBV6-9,CASSVYDLRQSRANVLTF
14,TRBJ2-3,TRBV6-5,CASSLQGITDTQYF
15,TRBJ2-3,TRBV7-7,CASSLGTPSTDTQYF
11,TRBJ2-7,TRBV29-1,CSVVDSYEQYF
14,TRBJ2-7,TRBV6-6,CASNSGTGFREQYF
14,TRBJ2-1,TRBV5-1,CASSLDTGYNEQFF
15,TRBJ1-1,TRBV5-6,CASSLVWSMNTEAFF
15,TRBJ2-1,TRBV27,CASTDGGGVYNEQFF
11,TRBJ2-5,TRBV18,CASSPEKTQYF
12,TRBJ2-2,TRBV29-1,CSVGLNTGELFF
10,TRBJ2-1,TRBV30,CAWSVNEQFF
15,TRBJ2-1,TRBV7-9,CASSPPGQGIDEQFF
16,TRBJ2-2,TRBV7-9,CASSLYTGQDTGELFF
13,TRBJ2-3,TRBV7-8,CASSSSGTDTQYF
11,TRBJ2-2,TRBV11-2,CASSPRGLLFF
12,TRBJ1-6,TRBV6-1,CASSADNSPLHF
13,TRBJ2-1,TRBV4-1,CASSHFTSGGQFF
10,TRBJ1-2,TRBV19,CAVLGYGYTF
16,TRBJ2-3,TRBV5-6,CASSLSSGGLTDTQYF
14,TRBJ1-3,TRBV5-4,CASSLGKSGNTIYF
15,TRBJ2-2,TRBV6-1,CASSFDRGGTGELFF
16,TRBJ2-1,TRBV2,CASSGGGETLSNEQFF
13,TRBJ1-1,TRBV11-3,CASTLRRETEAFF
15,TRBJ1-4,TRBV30,CAWSVHGVLPLRLFF
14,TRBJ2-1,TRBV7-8,CASSLRDSYNEQFF
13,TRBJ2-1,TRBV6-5,CASSIMSNNEQFF
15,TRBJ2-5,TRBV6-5,CASRPDRGTRETQYF
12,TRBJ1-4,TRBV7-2,CASSNYGEKLFF
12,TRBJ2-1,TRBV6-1,CASSEAVNEQFF
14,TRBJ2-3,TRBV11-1,CASSLGGRSDTQYF
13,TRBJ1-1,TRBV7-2,CASSLSGVTEAFF
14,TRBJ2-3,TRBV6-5,CASRTGIRTDTQYF
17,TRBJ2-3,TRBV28,CASSSSGTRVITDTQYF
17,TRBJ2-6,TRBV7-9,CASSPPNAGTGANVLTF
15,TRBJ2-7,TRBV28,CASSLPGTGGYEQYF
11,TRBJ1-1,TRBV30,CAWSQELEAFF
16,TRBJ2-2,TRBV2,CASSERAGGNTGELFF
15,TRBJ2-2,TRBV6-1,CASSGTDRPTGELFF
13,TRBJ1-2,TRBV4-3,CASSQEGPGGYTF
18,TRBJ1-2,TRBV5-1,CASSLGSGRGMANYGYTF
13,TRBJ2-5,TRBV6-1,CASSVDTQETQYF
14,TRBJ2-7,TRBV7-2,CASSLGQAPGEQYF
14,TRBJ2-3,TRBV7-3,CASSSRPLPDTQYF